The entry below describes one T cell receptor (beta chain). This sample stems from a study of CD8+ T cells in alopecia areata. Treatment of the sample: oral pan-JAK inhibitor, 5-10 mg twice daily. Alopecia areata patients gave lesional scalp punch biopsies and peripheral blood samples. Germline V gene sequence: CDR1 SQVTM, CDR2 ANQGSEA. With 2 bases removed from V and 0 bases from J, the gap between germline ends came to 8 bases. The CDR3 has 13 amino acids. The authors extracted RNA and reverse transcribed it into cDNA as the sequencing template. Sequenced by immunoSEQ multiplex PCR; TCRdb stores in-frame clones only, minus some. The data show more than 140,000 clones, about 85% seen once.

The starting material was CD8+ T cells sorted from blood, obtained at week 4, from a patient treated with tofacitinib. This sequence originates from a human donor with alopecia areata. The V call is TRBV29-1, the J call TRBJ2-7; D ambiguous. The CDR3 coding sequence is TGCAGCGTTGAATTTGACGGCTCCTACGAGCAGTACTTC. Translating gives CSVEFDGSYEQYF.